This T cell receptor (beta chain) was captured by sequencing in a study of response to subunit inactivated influenza vaccine. The CDR3 covers 15 residues. Germline V gene sequence: CDR1 LGHDT, CDR2 YNNKEL (reference sequence). The V end was cut by 4 bases, the J end by 1 base, with 13 bases between. From the RT-PCR reads, TCRdb called clonotypes with MiXCR, one entry per CDR3 protein. The data show more than 450,000 distinct CDR3 sequences, about 11% seen once. This clonotype was counted a few times. This sample was also put to use in a study of T cells expressing NK-cell markers. That paper states: UMIs were included in TCR beta cDNA generated by 5'RACE template switching.

This sequence was found in a man in his forties or fifties who received an inactivated influenza vaccine. Sequences were derived from PBMCs from blood, sampled on the day of vaccination. This chain links TRBV3-1 with TRBJ2-5; D is possibly TRBD1 or TRBD2 (5 bases each). The CDR3: CASSPTYGAQETQYF. For the CDR3, the DNA is TGTGCCAGCAGCCCAACCTACGGGGCCCAAGAGACCCAGTACTTC.